This TCR beta chain emerged from a study of blood T cell repertoires in COVID-19. The CDR3 loop spans 15 amino acids. Germline CDR1 and CDR2: MNHEY and SVGEGT. V shed 1 base and J 7 bases; nucleotides not matched to a gene: 6. Repertoires were generated with immunoSEQ multiplex PCR, while TCRdb's copy carries only in-frame clones and drops some. The data show about 230,000 clones, 83% seen once. The chain has TRBV6-2 or TRBV6-3 and TRBJ2-1, with TRBD2 matching 8 bases. The sequence came from a woman aged 50 to 65 with acute or convalescent COVID-19. The sequenced material came from peripheral blood. The CDR3 sequence: CASSYFRAGDNEQFF. The CDR3 DNA sequence: TGTGCCAGCAGTTACTTTCGAGCGGGGGATAATGAGCAGTTCTTC.